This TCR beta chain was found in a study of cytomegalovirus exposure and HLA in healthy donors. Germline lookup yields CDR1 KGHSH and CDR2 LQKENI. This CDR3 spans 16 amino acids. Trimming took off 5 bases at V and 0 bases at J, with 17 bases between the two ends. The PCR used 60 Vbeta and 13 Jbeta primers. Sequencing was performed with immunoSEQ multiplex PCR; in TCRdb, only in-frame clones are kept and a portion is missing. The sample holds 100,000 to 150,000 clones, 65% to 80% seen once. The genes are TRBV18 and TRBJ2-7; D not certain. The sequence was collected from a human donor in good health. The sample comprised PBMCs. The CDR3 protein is CASSGLPIISSYEQYF. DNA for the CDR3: TGTGCCAGCTCAGGGCTTCCTATTATTAGCTCCTACGAGCAGTACTTC.